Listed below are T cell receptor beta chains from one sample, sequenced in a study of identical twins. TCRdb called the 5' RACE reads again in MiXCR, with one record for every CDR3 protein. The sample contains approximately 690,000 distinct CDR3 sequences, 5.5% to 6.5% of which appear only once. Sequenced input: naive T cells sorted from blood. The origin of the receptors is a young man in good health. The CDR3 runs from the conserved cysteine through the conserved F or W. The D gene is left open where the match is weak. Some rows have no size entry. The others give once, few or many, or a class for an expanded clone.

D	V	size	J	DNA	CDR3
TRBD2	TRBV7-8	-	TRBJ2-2	TGTGCCAGCAGCCCCCGTAGCGGGAGAGAGTCCGGGGAGCTGTTTTTT	CASSPRSGRESGELFF
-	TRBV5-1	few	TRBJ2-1	TGCGCCAGCAGTTTAGCGGAGACCAATGAGCAGTTCTTC	CASSLAETNEQFF
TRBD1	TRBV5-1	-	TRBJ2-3	TGCGCCAGCAGCCCCGGGACAGTCTACACAGATACGCAGTATTTT	CASSPGTVYTDTQYF
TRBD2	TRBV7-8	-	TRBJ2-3	TGTGCCAGCAGCTTTTCTAGCGGGAGGTCGGATACGCAGTATTTT	CASSFSSGRSDTQYF
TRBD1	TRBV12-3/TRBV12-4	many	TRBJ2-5	TGTGCCAGCAGGGTGACAGGGTCCCAAGAGACCCAGTACTTC	CASRVTGSQETQYF
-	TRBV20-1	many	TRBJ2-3	TGCAGTGAAAAGGGGTCCGGGGCAGATACGCAGTATTTT	CSEKGSGADTQYF
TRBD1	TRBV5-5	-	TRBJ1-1	TGTGCCAGCAGCCCCGGGACAGGGGGATACATGAACACTGAAGCTTTCTTT	CASSPGTGGYMNTEAFF
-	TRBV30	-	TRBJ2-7	TGTGCCTGGTCCCCAGGGACGGACGAGCAGTACTTC	CAWSPGTDEQYF
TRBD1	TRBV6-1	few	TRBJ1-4	TGTGCCAGCAGTCAAAACAGGGGTAATGAAAAACTGTTTTTT	CASSQNRGNEKLFF
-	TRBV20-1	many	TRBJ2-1	TGCAGTGCTTTACCAAAAAGGGTATTCGACAGTCCCGGTTCTGGCAATGAGCAGTTCTTC	CSALPKRVFDSPGSGNEQFF
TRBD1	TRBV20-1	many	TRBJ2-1	TGCAGTTCCCTATTACAGGGACAGGGGAATAATGAGCAGTTCTTC	CSSLLQGQGNNEQFF
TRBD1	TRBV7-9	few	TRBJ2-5	TGTGCCAGCAGCTCGCGGACAGGGTCGGCGGAGACCCAGTACTTC	CASSSRTGSAETQYF
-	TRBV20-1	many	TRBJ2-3	TGCAGTGCTAGAGATCCGGACAAGAGCACAGATACGCAGTATTTT	CSARDPDKSTDTQYF
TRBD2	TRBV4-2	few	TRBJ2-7	TGTGCCAGCAGCCAAGAACTAGCGGGAGTGATGGGGATATACGAGCAGTACTTC	CASSQELAGVMGIYEQYF
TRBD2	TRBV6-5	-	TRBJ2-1	TGTGCCAGCAGTTTCTCGTCCCTAGCGGGAGTCCGCAATGAGCAGTTCTTC	CASSFSSLAGVRNEQFF
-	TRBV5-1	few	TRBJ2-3	TGCGCCAGCAGCTTGGTTATATACACAGATACGCAGTATTTT	CASSLVIYTDTQYF
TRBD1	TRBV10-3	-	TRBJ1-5	TGTGCCACCCATGGACAGGCCAGCAATCAGCCCCAGCATTTT	CATHGQASNQPQHF
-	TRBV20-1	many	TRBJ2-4	TGCAGTGCTAGAGCGATAGCCAAAAACATTCAGTACTTC	CSARAIAKNIQYF
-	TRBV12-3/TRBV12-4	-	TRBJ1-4	TGTGCCAGCAGTCCAGCCGACAGGCTTAATGAAAAACTGTTTTTT	CASSPADRLNEKLFF
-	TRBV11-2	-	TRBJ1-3	TGTGCCAGCAGCTTGGAGTGGGGTCCGGACACCATATATTTT	CASSLEWGPDTIYF
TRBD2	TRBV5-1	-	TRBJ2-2	TGCGCCAGCAGCTCCAGCGGGGGCCCCGGGGAGCTGTTTTTT	CASSSSGGPGELFF
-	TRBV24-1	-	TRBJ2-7	TGTGCCACCAGTGATCCAACAGGGCCCCAGGACGAGCAGTACTTC	CATSDPTGPQDEQYF
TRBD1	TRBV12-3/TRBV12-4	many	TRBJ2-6	TGTGCCAGCAGTTTAGTTCCAGGGGGCTCTGGGGCCAACGTCCTGACTTTC	CASSLVPGGSGANVLTF
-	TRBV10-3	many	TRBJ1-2	TGTGCCATCAGTGCCCCCCCGGGAAACGGTGGCTACACCTTC	CAISAPPGNGGYTF
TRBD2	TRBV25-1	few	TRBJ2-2	TGTGCCAGCAGTGACTTAGCGGGAGGGCCCGGCGGGGAGCTGTTTTTT	CASSDLAGGPGGELFF
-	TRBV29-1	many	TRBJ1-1	TGCAGCGCTATAGGGAGAGCGGTCACTGAAGCTTTCTTT	CSAIGRAVTEAFF
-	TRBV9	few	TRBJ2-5	TGTGCCAGCAGCGTAGCTACGAGAGGCGGGGACCAAGAGACCCAGTACTTC	CASSVATRGGDQETQYF
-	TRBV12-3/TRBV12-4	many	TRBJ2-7	TGTGCCAGCAGTCCAACCTCTGGGGGCTACGAGCAGTACTTC	CASSPTSGGYEQYF
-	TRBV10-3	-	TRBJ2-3	TGTGCCATCAGTGGTAGGACAGATACGCAGTATTTT	CAISGRTDTQYF
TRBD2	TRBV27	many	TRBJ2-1	TGTGCCAGCAGTTCCACAGGACTAGCGGGAAGGTACAATGAGCAGTTCTTC	CASSSTGLAGRYNEQFF
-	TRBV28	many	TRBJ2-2	TGTGCCAGCAGATCTACCCGGTCCCACACCGGGGAGCTGTTTTTT	CASRSTRSHTGELFF
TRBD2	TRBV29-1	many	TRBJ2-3	TGCAGCGCGGGACTAGGGGGCACAGATACGCAGTATTTT	CSAGLGGTDTQYF
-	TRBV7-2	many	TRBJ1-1	TGTGCCAGCAGCTTGAGACAGCCGAACACTGAAGCTTTCTTT	CASSLRQPNTEAFF
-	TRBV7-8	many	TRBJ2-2	TGTGCCAGCACCATAGGCGCGAACACCGGGGAGCTGTTTTTT	CASTIGANTGELFF
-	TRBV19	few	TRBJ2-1	TGTGCCAGTAGTATATTAGAAAGCTCCTACAATGAGCAGTTCTTC	CASSILESSYNEQFF
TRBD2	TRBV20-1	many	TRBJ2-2	TGCAGTGCTATTCGACTAGCCCTGCGAGGGTACACCGGGGAGCTGTTTTTT	CSAIRLALRGYTGELFF
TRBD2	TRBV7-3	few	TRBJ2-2	TGTGCCAGCAGTTCGGGCGGGAGGGCCAGGACCGGGGAGCTGTTTTTT	CASSSGGRARTGELFF
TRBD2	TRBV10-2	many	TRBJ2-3	TGCGCCAGCAGGACCGGACTAGCCTCTACCTTAATACGCACAGATACGCAGTATTTT	CASRTGLASTLIRTDTQYF
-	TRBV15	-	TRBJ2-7	TGTGCCACCAGCAGAGATCGGGGGAGTGCGAAGGAGCAGTACTTC	CATSRDRGSAKEQYF
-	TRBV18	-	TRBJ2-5	TGTGCCAGCTCACCAGCTAGCGTTGAGGAGACCCAGTACTTC	CASSPASVEETQYF
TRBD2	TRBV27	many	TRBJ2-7	TGTGCCAGCCGAAGAACTAGCGGGAACTTCCCTAGGAGCTCCTACGAGCAGTACTTC	CASRRTSGNFPRSSYEQYF
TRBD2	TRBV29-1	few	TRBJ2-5	TGCAGCGTTGAAGTTGGGGCGGGAGCGGGAGAGACCCAGTACTTC	CSVEVGAGAGETQYF
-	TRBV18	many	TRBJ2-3	TGTGCCAGCTCGTCCGTCAACATGGGCACAGATACGCAGTATTTT	CASSSVNMGTDTQYF
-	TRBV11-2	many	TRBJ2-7	TGTGCCAGCAGTCTGATGGTGGCCGCGGGTGGTGAGCAGTACTTC	CASSLMVAAGGEQYF
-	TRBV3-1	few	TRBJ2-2	TGTGCCAGCAGCCAAGCCCCGTGGGGCACCGGGGAGCTGTTTTTT	CASSQAPWGTGELFF
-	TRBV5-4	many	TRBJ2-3	TGTGCCAGCAGCTTGGAGGGTCGGGATACGCAGTATTTT	CASSLEGRDTQYF
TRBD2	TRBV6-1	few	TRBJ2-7	TGTGCCAGCAGTCTCGGCTTTGCGGGGACTAGCGACCCCTACGAGCAGTACTTC	CASSLGFAGTSDPYEQYF
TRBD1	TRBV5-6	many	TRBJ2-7	TGTGCCAGCAGCATGAACGGTGGGACAGGGACCTACGAGCAGTACTTC	CASSMNGGTGTYEQYF